The sequence of this TCR beta chain was determined in a study of vaccination and CD4 T cells after COVID-19. Comments on this clonotype: Its cognate antigen is unknown.

Documented treatment: approximately nine-day PBMC culture with coronavirus spike peptide pools or control peptides (ViraFEST assay). From the unexposed donor, CD4+ T cells were collected ahead of the COVID-19 pandemic (2011-2018). ViraFEST stimulated the growth of antigen-specific T cells using peptide pools and subsequently profiled their TCRs by sequencing. The researchers probed unexposed-donor CD4+ T cells with SARS-CoV-2 S/N and four cold-coronavirus spikes, cells permitting. Cultured CD4+ T cell DNA was sequenced using the Oncomine TCR Beta short-read assay. In this case, cultured CD4+ T cells provided the extracted genomic DNA. From the PCR reads, TCRdb called clonotypes with MiXCR, one entry per CDR3 protein. The data show 8,000 to 10,000 distinct CDR3 sequences, with roughly 36% seen just once and roughly 15% held by the top ten. Trimming took 7 bases from V and 3 from J, leaving 12 bases between them. Germline CDR1 reads SGHVS; CDR2 reads FNYEAQ. The CDR3 runs to 14 residues.

Study findings and constraints: Median reactive clonotypes, those recognizing SARS-CoV-2, rose from 21 to 38, not significantly.

Sample: CD4+ T cells from blood, cultured in vitro. The receptor was derived from a human donor in good health. The rearrangement uses TRBV7-6 and TRBJ2-2; D unclear. The CDR3 bases are TGTGCCAGCACGGAACAGTCGGACACCGGGGAGCTGTTTTTT. Protein product: CASTEQSDTGELFF.